This TCR beta chain was identified in a study of T cells in Graves' hyperthyroidism and ophthalmopathy (dated by TCRdb to about 2019). Background for the entire study: Peripheral blood was collected at initial diagnosis, before any treatment. An independent validation cohort of 18 to 20 hyperthyroidism patients and more than 15 patients who later progressed to ophthalmopathy tested prospective prediction of ophthalmopathy. TCR V-J signatures able to tell the groups apart were searched for in a discovery cohort of some 100 patients, of whom under 45 had Graves' ophthalmopathy and around 57 had stable Graves' hyperthyroidism. The paper describes TCR Vbeta CDR3 sequencing of more than 120 peripheral blood samples, made up of under 50 ophthalmopathy patients, approximately 73 hyperthyroidism patients and around 17 progressor patients. In about 6 Graves' hyperthyroidism patients, the study also compared T-cell repertoires from thyroid tissue with T-cell repertoires from blood. After blood sampling, hyperthyroidism patients were treated with methimazole at a starting dose of 30 mg daily, and ophthalmopathy patients were treated with high-dose intravenous methylprednisolone. For training and testing, the 100 or so patients in the discovery cohort were randomly divided in a 7:3 ratio.

Summary of the overall study and its limitations: Blood samples also contained most of the expanded thyroid clonotypes (frequency above 0.001), which suggests that blood repertoires may reflect thyroid immune responses. A 13 V-J signature model separated ophthalmopathy from stable hyperthyroidism, with 87.88% sensitivity and roughly 81% specificity in cross-validation and 80%/75% in testing. No statistical method was used to fix the sample size in advance, and group allocation was not hidden from the investigators. In validation, the model predicted progression to ophthalmopathy with roughly 66% sensitivity and around 72% specificity, a median of around 6.6 months before onset.

The TCR beta CDR3 regions were amplified from RNA transcripts. A first-round RT-PCR of the TCR CDR3 used the HTBI primer set with the Qiagen OneStep RT-PCR kit. The libraries were constructed in a second round of multiplex PCR and then size-selected and purified. The libraries were sequenced on an Illumina HiSeq2000 using paired-end 100 bp reads. The source study handled its data this way. SOAPnuke was used to process the raw data, with reads discarded if the reads contained adapters or uncalled bases, had a mean Phred below 15, or lacked an exact constant-primer or identifier match. High-quality paired reads were merged with COPE v1.2.5, and unique nucleotide sequences were defined as clonotypes. MiTCR v1.1 was used to align clonotypes to the IMGT TRBV, TRBD and TRBJ reference segments. Only V-J combinations with frequency above 0.0001, covering 99% to 99.2% of repertoires, were analysed. The TCS score was defined as F50 (clonal expansion) divided by E x V (chaos), with BLOSUM62-based TCRdist calculated between CDR3 peptides within each V-J. Welch's t-statistics and random forest reduced around 510 V-J features to about 13, which were used in a naive Bayes classifier (R e1071). TCRdb itself trimmed the public reads at Q25 with fastp, ran MiXCR and retained productive beta chains. Rows are combined by CDR3 protein, so each entry shows the most common genes and DNA. TCRdb's processing, not the authors', yielded these V and J calls. The sample profile shows roughly 550,000 distinct CDR3 sequences; roughly 15% of them were found once. The top ten hold less than 30% of the sample.

Ophthalmopathy patients had moderately to severely active disease, Clinical Activity Score of at least 3, NOSPECS grade of at least 4, and duration under 3 months. Any patient with an uncontrolled infection, another autoimmune disease, pregnancy or lactation was excluded. Clinical symptoms, serum thyroxine and TRAb, thyroid ultrasound, and orbital computed tomography formed the basis for the diagnoses. PBMCs were isolated from 7.5 to 10 ml of fresh peripheral blood by Ficoll-Paque density gradient centrifugation. Total RNA was extracted using Trizol reagent, and RNA quality was assessed on an Agilent 2100 Bioanalyzer. This clonotype was seen many times. This receptor's antigen is unknown. No much larger clonotype is one base removed from it; base qualities were not supplied. The CDR3 covers 17 residues, taking in both the cysteine and the phenylalanine. CDR3 DNA only is kept here, 51 bases in frame from base 1. The germline V gene gives CDR1 as KGHSH and CDR2 as LQKENI. V ends up 3 bases short and J 0 bases short, with an unmatched junction base count of 7.

The TCR sequence derives from a woman in her 30s with Graves' ophthalmopathy. Material: blood. The V and J segments used are TRBV18 and TRBJ1-1, with 10 central nucleotides matching TRBD1. The CDR3 protein: CASSPTGTGALNTEAFF. The base sequence is TGTGCCAGCTCACCGACCGGGACAGGGGCCTTGAACACTGAAGCTTTCTTT.